The present T cell receptor (beta chain) was sequenced within a study of tissue T cells after allogeneic stem cell transplantation. Study context: Samples with visible lymphocytes on H&E were prioritized for sequencing. Regarding the study as a whole: In patients and mice, blood and spleen missed much of tissue repertoire. Motif-based clustering found tissue-specific repertoire signatures shared across patients, though few clones were shared.

In germline, CDR1 is SGHVS, CDR2 FQNEAQ. The length of the CDR3 is 15 residues. The ends were cut back, 3 bases at V and 4 bases at J, with 15 bases in the middle. Median post-mortem interval was over nine hours for GI, liver, skin and lymphoid tissues. This table comes from immunoSEQ multiplex PCR, and its TCRdb copy is limited to in-frame clones, with some not included. The data show 8,000 to 10,000 clones, approximately 61% seen once. For this clone: The antigen remains undetermined.

The sample here was tissue from the jejunum, taken at autopsy. This chain connects TRBV7-8 to TRBJ2-5, with D maybe TRBD2 (5 bases). The source is a woman aged 18 to 55 with breast cancer. This CDR3 reads CASSFPADWTETQYF. In DNA form, the CDR3 reads TGTGCCAGCAGCTTCCCGGCGGACTGGACAGAGACCCAGTACTTC.